Listed below are T cell receptor beta chains from one sample, sequenced in a study of cytomegalovirus exposure and HLA in healthy donors. Clones were read by immunoSEQ multiplex PCR, and TCRdb kept only the in-frame ones, dropping some. The data show 90,000 to 150,000 clones, roughly three quarters seen once. Input material: PBMCs. These receptors all come from a woman aged 40 to 55 in good health and CMV-seropositive. CDR3s include the opening cysteine and the closing phenylalanine or tryptophan. A D gene is named only where the DNA matches it firmly. Clone size is given for some rows only: seen once, a few or many times, or a class if the clone is expanded.

NA	TRBV4-1	TRBJ2-3	NA	CASSQSSRWDLASTDTQYF	TGCGCCAGCAGCCAATCTAGTAGGTGGGACTTAGCTAGCACAGATACGCAGTATTTT
NA	TRBV7-2	TRBJ2-7	NA	CASSFLDSYEQYF	TGTGCCAGCAGCTTTCTCGACAGCTACGAGCAGTACTTC
NA	TRBV4-1	TRBJ2-2	few	CASSQQQGITGELFF	TGCGCCAGCAGCCAACAACAGGGAATCACCGGGGAGCTGTTTTTT
NA	TRBV9	TRBJ1-5	once	CASSASGQSNQPQHF	TGTGCCAGCAGCGCGAGTGGGCAAAGCAATCAGCCCCAGCATTTT
NA	TRBV27	TRBJ2-1	NA	CASSFSGGANEQFF	TGTGCCAGCAGTTTTAGCGGTGGGGCGAATGAGCAGTTCTTC
TRBD1	TRBV30	TRBJ1-4	NA	CAWSVGTGVGKLFF	TGTGCCTGGAGTGTAGGGACAGGGGTAGGAAAACTGTTTTTT
TRBD2	TRBV7-9	TRBJ2-2	NA	CAGGDGSNTGELFF	TGTGCCGGGGGGGACGGATCGAACACCGGGGAGCTGTTTTTT
NA	TRBV30	TRBJ1-2	NA	CAWSRGGSSNYGHTF	TGTGCCTGGAGTCGCGGGGGAAGTAGCAACTATGGCCACACCTTC
NA	TRBV2	TRBJ2-5	NA	CASRQDYQETQYF	TGTGCCAGCAGACAAGACTACCAAGAGACCCAGTACTTC
TRBD2	TRBV30	TRBJ2-3	NA	CAWSDERGAWDTQYF	TGTGCCTGGAGTGATGAGCGGGGGGCCTGGGATACGCAGTATTTT
TRBD1	TRBV9	TRBJ1-1	NA	CASSVGGQSNTEAFF	TGTGCCAGCAGCGTAGGGGGACAGAGCAACACTGAAGCTTTCTTT
TRBD2	TRBV2	TRBJ2-3	NA	CASRELAVSTDTQYF	TGTGCCAGCAGGGAACTAGCGGTTAGCACAGATACGCAGTATTTT
NA	TRBV28	TRBJ1-5	few	CASSSPGGTPNQPQHF	TGTGCCAGCAGTTCCCCGGGCGGGACCCCCAATCAGCCCCAGCATTTT
TRBD2	TRBV29-1	TRBJ2-2	NA	CSVGLAGAGELFF	TGCAGCGTTGGACTAGCGGGGGCCGGGGAGCTGTTTTTT
NA	TRBV10-3	TRBJ2-3	NA	CAIRSPSAPDTQYF	TGTGCCATCAGGAGCCCCAGCGCCCCAGATACGCAGTATTTT
TRBD2	TRBV2	TRBJ2-1	NA	CASWRGGQDEQFF	TGTGCCAGCTGGCGGGGGGGCCAGGATGAGCAGTTCTTC
NA	TRBV7-3	TRBJ2-7	NA	CASSPARTAYEQYF	TGTGCCAGCAGCCCGGCTCGGACTGCATACGAGCAGTACTTC
TRBD1	TRBV5-3	TRBJ1-2	NA	CARSLVPERQGRDYGYTF	TGTGCCAGAAGCTTAGTACCCGAAAGACAGGGTAGGGACTATGGCTACACCTTC
NA	TRBV19	TRBJ1-3	NA	CAGIAYSGNTIYF	TGTGCCGGTATCGCCTACTCTGGAAACACCATATATTTT
NA	TRBV9	TRBJ2-3	few	CASSHEGTDTQYF	TGTGCCAGCAGCCACGAGGGCACAGATACGCAGTATTTT
NA	TRBV27	TRBJ1-6	NA	CASSFLNSPLHF	TGTGCCAGCAGTTTTCTTAATTCACCCCTCCACTTT
NA	TRBV2	TRBJ1-1	NA	CASTGLGVGTEAFF	TGTGCCAGCACCGGGTTAGGCGTCGGGACTGAAGCTTTCTTT
TRBD1	TRBV6-1	TRBJ1-3	NA	CASSEEAGGGNTIYF	TGTGCCAGCAGTGAAGAGGCAGGGGGGGGAAACACCATATATTTT
TRBD1	TRBV19	TRBJ1-2	NA	CASREGAGVYYGYTF	TGTGCCAGTAGGGAGGGGGCAGGGGTCTACTATGGCTACACCTTC
NA	TRBV11-2	TRBJ2-5	NA	CASSQHKGETQYF	TGTGCCAGCAGCCAGCACAAGGGGGAGACCCAGTACTTC
NA	TRBV6-1	TRBJ1-1	NA	CASNGHMNTEAFF	TGTGCCAGCAACGGACACATGAACACTGAAGCTTTCTTT
NA	TRBV18	TRBJ1-5	NA	CASSDGRGHQPQHF	TGTGCCAGCTCGGACGGGAGGGGCCATCAGCCCCAGCATTTT
NA	TRBV5-1	TRBJ2-5	NA	CASSLGPGETQYF	TGCGCCAGCAGCCTGGGACCCGGGGAGACCCAGTACTTC
TRBD1	TRBV6-6	TRBJ2-7	NA	CASSTGVVSEQYF	TGTGCCAGCAGCACAGGGGTTGTGAGCGAGCAGTACTTC
NA	TRBV25-1	TRBJ2-2	NA	CASSDTTTSNTGELFF	TGTGCCAGCAGTGATACTACTACCTCGAACACCGGGGAGCTGTTTTTT
NA	TRBV5-1	TRBJ1-6	NA	CASSGALSSYNSPLHF	TGCGCCAGCAGCGGAGCCCTGAGCTCCTATAATTCACCCCTCCACTTT
NA	TRBV5-1	TRBJ1-2	few	CASSTHDSFYGYTF	TGCGCCAGCAGCACCCACGACAGTTTCTATGGCTACACCTTC
NA	TRBV7-2	TRBJ2-7	NA	CASSLALGGYEQYF	TGTGCCAGCAGCCTGGCGTTAGGGGGCTACGAGCAGTACTTC
TRBD1	TRBV30	TRBJ1-5	NA	CAWSGTGGQPQHF	TGTGCCTGGAGTGGGACAGGGGGACAGCCCCAGCATTTT
TRBD1	TRBV6-5	TRBJ2-7	NA	CASRGQGVGPYEQYF	TGTGCCAGCAGAGGACAGGGGGTAGGTCCCTACGAGCAGTACTTC
TRBD1	TRBV6-1	TRBJ2-2	NA	CASSRTGGAIGELFF	TGTGCCAGCAGTAGGACAGGGGGCGCGATCGGGGAGCTGTTTTTT
TRBD1	TRBV2	TRBJ2-1	NA	CASIRDRRINEQFF	TGTGCCAGCATCAGGGACAGGAGAATAAATGAGCAGTTCTTC
TRBD2	TRBV30	TRBJ2-7	NA	CAWRRTGGPHEQYF	TGTGCCTGGAGGAGGACGGGGGGGCCCCACGAGCAGTACTTC
TRBD1	TRBV19	TRBJ1-2	NA	CASSVRRVGQGAEGYTF	TGTGCCAGTAGTGTTCGAAGGGTGGGGCAGGGGGCGGAGGGCTACACCTTC
NA	TRBV20-1	TRBJ1-2	NA	CSLSGYNGYTF	TGCAGCCTCTCGGGATATAATGGCTACACCTTC
TRBD1	TRBV9	TRBJ2-2	NA	CASSADRVAGELFF	TGTGCCAGCAGCGCCGACAGGGTAGCCGGGGAGCTGTTTTTT
TRBD2	TRBV4-1	TRBJ2-5	NA	CASSQEQRTRAQETQYF	TGCGCCAGCAGCCAAGAGCAGCGGACTAGAGCGCAAGAGACCCAGTACTTC